This T cell receptor (beta chain) emerged from a study of blood T cells in healthy people across ages. Study-level findings and limits: A conclusive naive versus antigen-experienced comparison was prevented by the unsorted PBMCs. Age showed a roughly linear inverse relationship with TCR beta diversity per million T cells. Fewer expanded clones and more diversity marked long-lived versus aged donors.

A J-beta primer mix and a sample-barcoded 5' primer were used in a second PCR of about 7 to 12 cycles. TCRdb analysed the 5' RACE reads with MiXCR anew, one entry per CDR3 protein. Here the sample spans about 1.8 million distinct CDR3 sequences, around half being singletons. J gave up 6 bases and V 0 bases, and 9 bases lay outside the gene matches. CDR1 is DFQATT, CDR2 SNEGSKA, per germline (reference sequence). This CDR3 contains 15 residues. Remarks on this clonotype: The antigen is unknown.

Donors gave roughly 9.1 milliliters of peripheral blood apiece. Sequenced: blood. The TCR was taken from a woman aged 35 to 49 in good health. The J gene is TRBJ2-3, the V gene TRBV20-1; 7 bases are shared with TRBD1. The CDR3, as DNA: TGCAGTGCTAGAGAGGACAGGTTGCAAGTTGATACGCAGTATTTT. Translated: CSAREDRLQVDTQYF.